This record covers a single T cell receptor beta chain. Sequenced by immunoSEQ multiplex PCR; TCRdb stores in-frame clones only, minus some. The sample carries under 150,000 clones, about 91% recorded once. The sample belongs to a study of control samples from healthy donors and cancer patients. Germline CDR1 and CDR2: SGHDT and YYEEEE. Trimming left V 5 bases short and J 5 bases short, with 8 bases between. The CDR3 has 13 residues. The sample was blood. V and J are TRBV5-6 and TRBJ1-6; D is unresolved. The TCR was taken from a man aged 40-49 years in good health. The CDR3, as DNA: TGTGCCAGCAGAATGACCGATAATTCACCCCTCCACTTT. This gives the protein CASRMTDNSPLHF. Using reference TRBV5-6 and TRBJ1-6 for the parts outside the CDR3, the full variable domain is DAGVTQSPTHLIKTRGQQVTLRCSPKSGHDTVSWYQQALGQGPQFIFQYYEEEERQRGNFPDRFSGHQFPNYSSELNVNALLLGDSALYLCASRMTDNSPLHFGNGTRLTVT.